These T cell receptor beta chains were read from a single sample in a study of blood T cell repertoires in COVID-19. Assay: immunoSEQ multiplex PCR; the TCRdb copy retains only in-frame clones and omits some. This sample has just over 15,000 clones; over 80% occur once, and the top ten carry roughly 15%. The sequenced sample was peripheral blood. These receptors were collected from a human donor in a cohort sampled during active COVID-19. Both conserved end residues are part of each CDR3. A D gene is named only where the DNA matches it firmly. Clone size is shown for a subset of rows, as once, few, many or a class of expanded clone.

j_call: TRBJ2-5; clone_size: NA; v_call: TRBV3-1/TRBV3-2; d_call: TRBD2; cdr3_nt: TGTGCCAGCAGCCGCATAATCGGACTAGCGTCTGAGACCCAGTACTTC; cdr3_aa: CASSRIIGLASETQYF
j_call: TRBJ2-1; clone_size: NA; v_call: TRBV27; d_call: TRBD2; cdr3_nt: TGTGCCAGCAGTACGTCATCCCTAGCGGGAGGGCCGCATGAGCAGTTCTTC; cdr3_aa: CASSTSSLAGGPHEQFF
j_call: TRBJ2-5; clone_size: NA; v_call: TRBV7-2; d_call: NA; cdr3_nt: TGTGCCAGCAGCATAAGGCTAGCCTCGGAGACCCAGTACTTC; cdr3_aa: CASSIRLASETQYF
j_call: TRBJ1-4; clone_size: once; v_call: TRBV25-1; d_call: NA; cdr3_nt: TGTGCCAGCAGAACACAGGGTCTGGATGAAAAACTGTTTTTT; cdr3_aa: CASRTQGLDEKLFF
j_call: TRBJ2-4; clone_size: NA; v_call: TRBV27; d_call: TRBD2; cdr3_nt: TGTGCCAGCAGAGCAGGGACTAGCGGAGCCAAAAACATTCAGTACTTC; cdr3_aa: CASRAGTSGAKNIQYF
j_call: TRBJ1-1; clone_size: NA; v_call: TRBV3-1/TRBV3-2; d_call: NA; cdr3_nt: TGTGCCAGCAGCCAAACCTCAGGGTCGGGGAACACTGAAGCTTTCTTT; cdr3_aa: CASSQTSGSGNTEAFF
j_call: TRBJ2-5; clone_size: once; v_call: TRBV20-1; d_call: TRBD2; cdr3_nt: TGCAGTGCTAGTCGAGTACTAGCGGGAGCAGAGACCCAGTACTTC; cdr3_aa: CSASRVLAGAETQYF
j_call: TRBJ2-5; clone_size: NA; v_call: TRBV19; d_call: TRBD2; cdr3_nt: TGTGCCAGTAGTATAGGGGTAGCGGGGCTTCAAGAGACCCAGTACTTC; cdr3_aa: CASSIGVAGLQETQYF
j_call: TRBJ2-1; clone_size: few; v_call: TRBV10-3; d_call: NA; cdr3_nt: TGTGCCATCAGGCCCGGGGGAAGTCTCACGGATGAGCAGTTCTTC; cdr3_aa: CAIRPGGSLTDEQFF
j_call: TRBJ2-7; clone_size: NA; v_call: TRBV3-1/TRBV3-2; d_call: TRBD1; cdr3_nt: TGTGCCAGCAGCCATTACCCCAGAGGGACAGGGGCAGCGTACGAGCAGTACTTC; cdr3_aa: CASSHYPRGTGAAYEQYF
j_call: TRBJ1-5; clone_size: NA; v_call: TRBV2; d_call: NA; cdr3_nt: TGTGCCAGCAGCGCCGGACAGTTGAATCAGCCCCAGCATTTT; cdr3_aa: CASSAGQLNQPQHF
j_call: TRBJ1-2; clone_size: NA; v_call: TRBV7-2; d_call: NA; cdr3_nt: TGTGCCAGCAGTCCGCAGGGTCTTAGGGATGGCTACACCTTC; cdr3_aa: CASSPQGLRDGYTF
j_call: TRBJ1-6; clone_size: NA; v_call: TRBV7-2; d_call: NA; cdr3_nt: TGTGCCAGCAGCTTAGCGGGAGGCTCCTATAATTCACCCCTCCACTTT; cdr3_aa: CASSLAGGSYNSPLHF
j_call: TRBJ2-1; clone_size: large; v_call: TRBV4-1; d_call: NA; cdr3_nt: TGCGCCAGCAGCCAAGAAATGACTCAAGAAGGCAATGAGCAGTTCTTC; cdr3_aa: CASSQEMTQEGNEQFF
j_call: TRBJ2-3; clone_size: NA; v_call: TRBV6-5; d_call: NA; cdr3_nt: TGTGCCAGCAGTTATACTCAGGGATCCGATACGCAGTATTTT; cdr3_aa: CASSYTQGSDTQYF
j_call: TRBJ2-2; clone_size: NA; v_call: TRBV5-1; d_call: NA; cdr3_nt: TGCGCCAGCAGCTTGATTGGGCAAGCGAACACCGGGGAGCTGTTTTTT; cdr3_aa: CASSLIGQANTGELFF
j_call: TRBJ2-2; clone_size: NA; v_call: TRBV29-1; d_call: NA; cdr3_nt: TGCAGCGGACGATTTGGGGGCGCCGGGGAGCTGTTTTTT; cdr3_aa: CSGRFGGAGELFF
j_call: TRBJ1-2; clone_size: once; v_call: TRBV5-1; d_call: NA; cdr3_nt: TGCGCCAGCAGAGAAGAGTATGGCTACACCTTC; cdr3_aa: CASREEYGYTF
j_call: TRBJ2-5; clone_size: NA; v_call: TRBV7-2; d_call: NA; cdr3_nt: TGTGCCAGCAGCTCAGGGTACTTCGGGACCCAGTACTTC; cdr3_aa: CASSSGYFGTQYF
j_call: TRBJ2-7; clone_size: NA; v_call: TRBV2; d_call: TRBD2; cdr3_nt: TGTGCCAGCAGGGCTCCCGGGACTAGCAATCGCGAGCAGTACTTC; cdr3_aa: CASRAPGTSNREQYF
j_call: TRBJ2-5; clone_size: once; v_call: TRBV6-4; d_call: TRBD2; cdr3_nt: TGTGCCAAAGCGAGGGTCTGGCGGGAGGGCCAAGAGACCCAGTACTTC; cdr3_aa: CAKARVWREGQETQYF
j_call: TRBJ1-1; clone_size: NA; v_call: TRBV28; d_call: TRBD1; cdr3_nt: TGTGCCAGCAGTTTATGGGGGACAGGGAGGAGCACTGAAGCTTTCTTT; cdr3_aa: CASSLWGTGRSTEAFF
j_call: TRBJ1-6; clone_size: NA; v_call: TRBV10-3; d_call: NA; cdr3_nt: TGTGCCATCAGTGAGTCGCAGGGTCCGGGTTCACCCCTCCACTTT; cdr3_aa: CAISESQGPGSPLHF
j_call: TRBJ2-5; clone_size: NA; v_call: TRBV6-6; d_call: NA; cdr3_nt: TGTGCCAGCAGCCTCGGAGGATTCCAAGAGACCCAGTACTTC; cdr3_aa: CASSLGGFQETQYF
j_call: TRBJ1-2; clone_size: few; v_call: TRBV7-9; d_call: NA; cdr3_nt: TGTGCCAGCAGCCCCTCACTTGGGGGGAGCTATGGCTACACCTTC; cdr3_aa: CASSPSLGGSYGYTF
j_call: TRBJ1-4; clone_size: NA; v_call: TRBV6-5; d_call: TRBD1; cdr3_nt: TGTGCCAGCAGTCCGGACAGGGTAAATGAAAAACTGTTTTTT; cdr3_aa: CASSPDRVNEKLFF
j_call: TRBJ2-3; clone_size: NA; v_call: TRBV12-5; d_call: NA; cdr3_nt: TGTGCTAGTGCCCAAGAGGGGGGGAGGACAGATACGCAGTATTTT; cdr3_aa: CASAQEGGRTDTQYF
j_call: TRBJ1-1; clone_size: NA; v_call: TRBV5-1; d_call: TRBD1; cdr3_nt: TGCGCCAGCAGCTTGGGGGACAGGGCACTGGTCGCTTTCTTT; cdr3_aa: CASSLGDRALVAFF
j_call: TRBJ2-3; clone_size: NA; v_call: TRBV6-2/TRBV6-3; d_call: TRBD2; cdr3_nt: TGTGCCAGCAGTCGCTGGACTAGCGGGTACCCTATGGGCACAGATACGCAGTATTTT; cdr3_aa: CASSRWTSGYPMGTDTQYF
j_call: TRBJ2-1; clone_size: NA; v_call: TRBV11-2; d_call: TRBD2; cdr3_nt: TGTGCCAGCAGCTTCGCCGGAGTTGCTAGCGGAGGCCCCAATGAGCAGTTCTTC; cdr3_aa: CASSFAGVASGGPNEQFF
j_call: TRBJ2-7; clone_size: NA; v_call: TRBV5-6; d_call: NA; cdr3_nt: TGTGCCAGCAGCTCCCTTCGAGGGGGACGGACTGCTGCAGAGTACTTC; cdr3_aa: CASSSLRGGRTAAEYF
j_call: TRBJ2-7; clone_size: NA; v_call: TRBV7-9; d_call: TRBD2; cdr3_nt: TGTGCCAGCAGCTCGACTAGCGTTTCCTACGAGCAGTACTTC; cdr3_aa: CASSSTSVSYEQYF
j_call: TRBJ2-3; clone_size: NA; v_call: TRBV5-4; d_call: NA; cdr3_nt: TGTGCCAGCAGCCCTCGGGCGGGAATTAGCACAGATACGCAGTATTTT; cdr3_aa: CASSPRAGISTDTQYF
j_call: TRBJ1-2; clone_size: NA; v_call: TRBV4-1; d_call: TRBD1; cdr3_nt: TGCGCCAGCAGCCACACAGGGGGCGGCGGCTACACCTTC; cdr3_aa: CASSHTGGGGYTF
j_call: TRBJ1-5; clone_size: NA; v_call: TRBV2; d_call: TRBD1; cdr3_nt: TGTGCCAGCACCTCGGGACAGGTCAATCAGCCCCAGCATTTT; cdr3_aa: CASTSGQVNQPQHF
j_call: TRBJ1-4; clone_size: NA; v_call: TRBV19; d_call: NA; cdr3_nt: TGTGCCAGTGCCCCTGTTGGGAGTAATGAAAAACTGTTTTTT; cdr3_aa: CASAPVGSNEKLFF
j_call: TRBJ2-7; clone_size: medium-sized; v_call: TRBV7-2; d_call: TRBD1; cdr3_nt: TGTGCCAGCAGCTTAGACAGGGGGTCCTACGAGCAGTACTTC; cdr3_aa: CASSLDRGSYEQYF
j_call: TRBJ2-7; clone_size: NA; v_call: TRBV5-4; d_call: TRBD2; cdr3_nt: TGTGCCAGCAGCCCGGGACTAGCGGGAAGCGAGCAGTACTTC; cdr3_aa: CASSPGLAGSEQYF
j_call: TRBJ2-1; clone_size: NA; v_call: TRBV28; d_call: NA; cdr3_nt: TGTGCCAGCAGTTTAGGGGGCCCCTCCTACAATGAGCAGTTCTTC; cdr3_aa: CASSLGGPSYNEQFF
j_call: TRBJ2-5; clone_size: NA; v_call: TRBV7-6; d_call: TRBD2; cdr3_nt: TGTGCCAGCAGCTTAGGGTCGGGGGGTGTTGAGACCCAGTACTTC; cdr3_aa: CASSLGSGGVETQYF
j_call: TRBJ2-5; clone_size: NA; v_call: TRBV10-3; d_call: NA; cdr3_nt: TGTGCCATCAGTGAGTCTCGGCCTAACGGGGGGCACCAAGAGACCCAGTACTTC; cdr3_aa: CAISESRPNGGHQETQYF
j_call: TRBJ1-4; clone_size: NA; v_call: TRBV6-5; d_call: TRBD1; cdr3_nt: TGTGCCAGTGCGACAGGGAATGAAAAACTGTTTTTT; cdr3_aa: CASATGNEKLFF
j_call: TRBJ2-3; clone_size: NA; v_call: TRBV11-2; d_call: NA; cdr3_nt: TGTGCCAGCAGCCCCGTGAGGACAGATACGCAGTATTTT; cdr3_aa: CASSPVRTDTQYF